The 18 T cell receptor beta chains below come from one sample, sequenced in a study of T cells in Graves' hyperthyroidism and ophthalmopathy. Template material for amplifying TCR beta CDR3 regions consisted of RNA transcripts. The TCR CDR3 first-round RT-PCR relied on the HTBI primer set. TCRdb recomputed calls from the multiplex PCR reads with MiXCR, one row per CDR3 protein. The repertoire has hundreds of thousands of distinct CDR3 sequences, approximately 25% of them found once; the top ten carry around 11%. Sequenced input: blood. Receptors were obtained from a woman aged 25 to 45 with Graves' ophthalmopathy.

This sequence joins TRBV6-1 and TRBJ1-5; tentatively, D is TRBD1 (5 bases). V lost 2 bases and J 5 bases, leaving 10 bases between the germline ends. The CDR3 spans 14 residues. CDR1 MNHNS and CDR2 SASEGT come from the germline V gene. CDR3 in amino acids: CASSETRGYQPQHF. CDR3 DNA sequence: TGTGCCAGCAGTGAAACAAGGGGTTATCAGCCCCAGCATTTT.

This clonotype occurred many times. The chain combines TRBV28 with TRBJ2-7; 9 bases align to TRBD1. CDR3 length: 17 residues. V gave up 3 bases and J gave up 8 bases; unmatched junction bases: 17. CDR1 is MDHEN and CDR2 is SYDVKM in the germline V gene. The CDR3 loop is CASSFTGGGQGPFQQYF. The CDR3 region has the DNA TGTGCCAGCAGTTTTACCGGCGGGGGACAGGGACCTTTTCAGCAGTACTTC.

Many counts were recorded for this clonotype. The V gene is TRBV14, the J gene TRBJ1-1, with D perhaps matching TRBD1 (5 bases). The germline V and J ends were trimmed by 0 bases and 4 bases, with 12 bases remaining between them. CDR1 is SGHDN and CDR2 is FVKESK in the germline V gene. The CDR3 has 15 amino acids. CDR3: CASSQEGVWGTEAFF. Here the CDR3 DNA reads TGTGCCAGCAGCCAAGAAGGGGTCTGGGGCACTGAAGCTTTCTTT.

This clonotype was seen at least ten times. The rearrangement joins TRBV6-1 to TRBJ2-7, with 12 positions matching TRBD2. The V segment lost 6 bases and the J segment 2 bases; nucleotides outside the gene matches: 5. Germline CDR1 and CDR2: MNHNS and SASEGT. The CDR3 contains 15 residues. The CDR3: CASSHTSGGPYEQYF. CDR3 DNA sequence: TGTGCCAGCAGCCACACTAGCGGGGGGCCCTACGAGCAGTACTTC.

This clonotype was recorded at least ten times. The V and J genes are TRBV7-8 and TRBJ2-3, with 7 bases that match TRBD1. V dropped 2 bases and J dropped 4; count of bases not matched to a gene: 12. The CDR3 consists of 17 residues. Germline V gene data show CDR1 as SGHVS and CDR2 as FQNEAQ. CDR3: CASSLMTGPTLPDTQYF. The DNA of the CDR3 is TGTGCCAGCAGCTTAATGACAGGGCCGACTTTACCAGATACGCAGTATTTT.

The table lists this clonotype with a few counts. Lacking the conserved final phenylalanine or tryptophan, this CDR3 likely reflects a read error. CDR3 sequence: CASSFRTGIYEQYS. CDR3 sequence (DNA): TGCGCCAGCAGCTTCCGGACAGGGATCTACGAGCAGTACTCC. The V and J genes are TRBV5-1 and TRBJ2-7; 8 positions agree with TRBD1. V shed 2 bases and J 3 bases; nucleotides not matched to a gene: 4. The CDR3 runs 14 residues. Germline V gene lookup returns CDR1 SGHRS and CDR2 YFSETQ.

This clonotype has just a few counts. The V gene is TRBV6-1, the J gene TRBJ2-7; D uncertain. The germline V gene has CDR1 MNHNS and CDR2 SASEGT. The V end was cut by 6 bases, the J end by 6 bases, with 21 bases between. The CDR3 extends over 15 amino acids. CDR3 sequence (DNA): TGTGCCAGCAGGGATCTGGCGGAGCCCTCGGGCGAGCAGTACTTC. This encodes CASRDLAEPSGEQYF.

This clonotype was seen only once. The J gene is TRBJ1-5, the V gene TRBV28; possible D gene TRBD1, 5 bases. The germline V gene has CDR1 MDHEN and CDR2 SYDVKM. With 3 bases removed from V and 4 bases from J, the gap between germline ends came to 10 bases. The CDR3 covers 14 residues. The DNA for the CDR3 is TGTGCCAGCAGTTTTATGGGGGTAAATCAGCCCCAGCATTTT. Amino acid sequence: CASSFMGVNQPQHF.

CDR3 in DNA: TGTGCCAGCAGTTCCAAACCTACTCGACAGGGGGAGTGGGGGACTGAAGCTTTCTTT. Encoded protein: CASSSKPTRQGEWGTEAFF. This chain uses TRBV27 with TRBJ1-1; 9 bases map to TRBD1. The CDR3 has 19 residues. Germline V gene sequence: CDR1 MNHEY, CDR2 SMNVEV (reference sequence). J lost 5 bases, V lost 4 bases, and 20 bases had no gene match.

At least ten counts were recorded for this clonotype. V gene TRBV6-2 or TRBV6-3 combines with J gene TRBJ2-2; no firm D call. The CDR3 extends over 13 amino acids. CDR1 is MNHEY, CDR2 SVGEGT, per germline. V lost 6 bases, J lost 4 bases, and 9 bases lay in between. CDR3 nucleotide sequence: TGTGCCAGCAGAGGGCAGAGCACCGGGGAGCTGTTTTTT. It is translated as CASRGQSTGELFF.

In its sample, this clonotype was seen many times. Compared with germline, one end of the junction differs, possibly owing to a read error. This chain joins TRBV30 and TRBJ2-7, with a possible D match to TRBD2 (6 bases). The CDR3 spans 14 residues. CDR1 is GTSNPN, CDR2 SVGIG, per germline (reference sequence). The CDR3 here is CARRTPGRSYEQYF. As DNA, the CDR3 is TGTGCCAGGAGGACGCCAGGGAGGTCCTACGAGCAGTACTTC.

This clonotype was observed at least ten times. This chain joins TRBV20-1 and TRBJ1-5; D gene ambiguous. Between the trimmed V and J ends, which lost 0 bases and 0 bases, there was a span of 12 bases. This CDR3 has 16 residues. Germline V gene data show CDR1 as DFQATT and CDR2 as SNEGSKA (reference sequence). The CDR3 sequence is CSARDGKEYSNQPQHF. CDR3 bases: TGCAGTGCTAGAGATGGGAAGGAGTATAGCAATCAGCCCCAGCATTTT.

This clonotype was seen just once. The chain is built from TRBV6-5 and TRBJ1-1, with D hard to call. This CDR3 spans 15 amino acids. CDR1 is MNHEY, CDR2 SVGAGI, per germline. V was cut by 3 bases and J by 1 base, with 12 bases left in between. CDR3 sequence reads: CASSYQPSGNTEAFF. In DNA, the CDR3 is TGTGCCAGCAGTTATCAACCCAGCGGGAACACTGAAGCTTTCTTT.

This clonotype was seen repeatedly, ten times or more. V gene TRBV7-9 combines with J gene TRBJ1-2; no reliable D call. Trimming took 2 bases from V and 3 from J, leaving 10 bases between them. The CDR3 extends over 14 amino acids. The germline V gene has CDR1 SEHNR and CDR2 FQNEAQ (reference sequence). The CDR3 bases are TGTGCCAGCAGCTTATCTTTGACGGACTATGGCTACACCTTC. This codes for CASSLSLTDYGYTF. The complete variable domain, with remaining parts taken from reference TRBV7-9 and TRBJ1-2, reads DTGVSQNPRHKITKRGQNVTFRCDPISEHNRLYWYRQTLGQGPEFLTYFQNEAQLEKSRLLSDRFSAERPKGSFSTLEIQRTEQGDSAMYLCASSLSLTDYGYTFGSGTRLTVV.

This clonotype was detected many times. The V call is TRBV6-2 or TRBV6-3, the J call TRBJ1-1; D is unresolved. Germline lookup yields CDR1 MNHEY and CDR2 SVGEGT. The CDR3 runs to 12 residues. V shed 5 bases and J shed 3 bases, with 7 bases lying between them. CDR3 sequence reads: CASSRRYTEAFF. The CDR3 DNA follows: TGTGCCAGCAGTCGTAGGTACACTGAAGCTTTCTTT.

Only one count was recorded for this clonotype. The V call is TRBV30, the J call TRBJ2-5, with D possibly called TRBD1 or TRBD2 (5 bases each). V was cut by 8 bases and J by 5 bases, with 18 bases left in between. This CDR3 contains 13 residues. Germline loops: CDR1 GTSNPN, CDR2 SVGIG (reference sequence). CDR3 nucleotide sequence: TGTGCCGGGGGAACCGGGCGGGCTGAGACCCAGTACTTC. Translation gives CAGGTGRAETQYF.

This clonotype occurred many times. The chain carries TRBV7-6 and TRBJ1-1; D ambiguous. The V and J ends lost 4 bases and 11 bases respectively, with 14 bases between them. The germline CDR1 and CDR2 sequences are SGHVS and FNYEAQ. This CDR3 spans 12 amino acids. The CDR3 nucleotides read TGTGCCAGCAGCTCCTATACCCCCTTTGCTTTCTTT. Protein: CASSSYTPFAFF.

This clonotype showed up many times. The chain links TRBV27 to TRBJ1-2; D is ambiguous. Germline CDR1 reads MNHEY; CDR2 reads SMNVEV (reference sequence). The CDR3 is 16 amino acids. Trimming took off 7 bases at V and 7 bases at J, with 25 bases between the two ends. The CDR3 sequence: CASKILFGEYDSGYTF. In nucleotides, the CDR3 is TGTGCCAGCAAGATTTTATTCGGAGAGTACGATAGTGGCTACACCTTC.